The sequence of this T cell receptor (beta chain) was determined in a study of blood T cell repertoires in COVID-19. Study overall: Sources were T cells, B-cell-depleted T cells, or PBMCs; the material itself was cDNA or gDNA.

The CDR3 totals 13 residues. Germline CDR1 and CDR2: KGHSH and LQKENI. Sequencing was performed with immunoSEQ multiplex PCR; in TCRdb, only in-frame clones are kept and a portion is missing. Of 110,000 to 150,000 clones listed, approximately 81% are singletons. The TCR sequence derives from a human donor in a cohort sampled during active COVID-19. The sample was peripheral blood. The chain is built from TRBV18 and TRBJ2-5, with 7 bases lining up with TRBD1. The assigned J gene may be wrong: the sequence end matches TRBJ2-7 better. CDR3 residues: CASSPDRSYEQYF. The CDR3 DNA reads as TGTGCCAGCTCACCGGACAGGTCCTACGAGCAGTACTTC.